This T cell receptor beta chain appears in the sequencing data of a study of breast tumors, draining lymph nodes, adjacent tissues. Study-wide points: Data fit most tumor T cells coming from lymph node, expanding in tumor. Tumor repertoires ranked between lymph nodes and nontumor tissue in diversity, with V and J gene preferences. Tumor T cell lymph node origin was a supported hypothesis, not proven.

The lymph nodes were axillary draining lymph nodes from breast cancer patients. In this sample, this clonotype turned up many times. Antigen: not known. From germline, CDR1 is MNHEY and CDR2 SVGAGI. There are 15 residues in the CDR3. V gave up 2 bases and J gave up 2 bases, with 10 bases separating them. TCRdb called the multiplex PCR reads again in MiXCR, with one record for every CDR3 protein. Among around 230,000 distinct CDR3 sequences listed, approximately 31% were seen once. The rearrangement joins TRBV6-5 to TRBJ1-5; D uncertain. Sample: axillary lymph node tissue. The clonotype comes from a female donor with breast cancer. Some clones in this sample may be carry-over from other donors' samples. CDR3 in DNA: TGTGCCAGCAGTTACGACCCTTCGGGCAATCAGCCCCAGCATTTT. Protein: CASSYDPSGNQPQHF.